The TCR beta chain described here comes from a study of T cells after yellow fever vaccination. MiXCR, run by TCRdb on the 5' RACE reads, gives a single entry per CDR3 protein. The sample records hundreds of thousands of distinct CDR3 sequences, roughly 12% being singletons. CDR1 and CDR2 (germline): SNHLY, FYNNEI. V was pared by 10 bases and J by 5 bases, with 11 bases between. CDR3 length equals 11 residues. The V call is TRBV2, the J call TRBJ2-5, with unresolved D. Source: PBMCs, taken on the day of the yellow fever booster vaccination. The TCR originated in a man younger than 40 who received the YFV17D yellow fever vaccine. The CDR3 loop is CATMFEETQYF. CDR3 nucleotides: TGTGCCACCATGTTCGAGGAGACCCAGTACTTC.